A selection of T cell receptor beta chains follows, all from one sample in a study of beta chain features in type 1 diabetes. Using immunoSEQ multiplex PCR, the repertoire was profiled, and TCRdb retains in-frame clones only, with some absent. The table includes a few hundred thousand clones, over 11% detected once. Specimen: naive CD4+ T cells from blood. The receptor set was obtained from a man aged 30 to 45 with type 1 diabetes. The CDR3 runs from the conserved cysteine through the conserved F or W. A D gene is named only where the DNA matches it firmly. Clone size is given for some rows only: seen once, a few or many times, or a class if the clone is expanded.

J gene	D gene	V gene	clone size	CDR3 protein	CDR3 DNA
TRBJ1-2	NA	TRBV25-1	NA	CASSSRTQRFDGYTF	TGTGCCAGCAGTTCGCGGACACAGCGCTTTGATGGCTACACCTTC
TRBJ1-1	NA	TRBV19	few	CASSIRGTEAFF	TGTGCCAGTAGTATTAGAGGGACTGAAGCTTTCTTT
TRBJ2-3	TRBD2	TRBV6-6	NA	CASNRGGDTQYF	TGTGCCAGCAACCGGGGGGGGGATACGCAGTATTTT
TRBJ1-5	TRBD1	TRBV18	NA	CASSYRDRGNQPQHF	TGTGCCAGCTCATACCGGGACAGGGGGAATCAGCCCCAGCATTTT
TRBJ2-7	NA	TRBV18	NA	CASSRTGGGIYEQYF	TGTGCCAGCTCACGCACAGGGGGAGGGATCTACGAGCAGTACTTC
TRBJ1-1	TRBD1	TRBV27	NA	CASSWGQGVPSTEAFF	TGTGCCAGCAGTTGGGGACAGGGTGTCCCGAGCACTGAAGCTTTCTTT
TRBJ2-1	TRBD1	TRBV18	NA	CASSPITGTGGNEQFF	TGTGCCAGCTCACCAATAACCGGGACAGGGGGGAATGAGCAGTTCTTC
TRBJ1-5	NA	TRBV6-6	few	CASSYTGRPQHF	TGTGCCAGCAGTTATACAGGGCGGCCCCAGCATTTT
TRBJ2-7	NA	TRBV15	NA	CATSSPEYEQYF	TGTGCCACCAGCAGTCCCGAGTACGAGCAGTACTTC
TRBJ1-1	NA	TRBV18	NA	CASSPPTATEAFF	TGTGCCAGCTCACCACCGACAGCCACTGAAGCTTTCTTT
TRBJ2-1	NA	TRBV30	few	CAWSVGRINEQFF	TGTGCCTGGAGTGTGGGCAGGATCAATGAGCAGTTCTTC
TRBJ1-6	TRBD1	TRBV4-1	few	CASSQEPPGGWSSPLHF	TGCGCCAGCAGCCAAGAGCCTCCAGGGGGCTGGAGTTCACCCCTCCACTTT
TRBJ2-1	TRBD2	TRBV29-1	few	CSGKLAGGANEQFF	TGCAGCGGGAAACTAGCGGGAGGGGCCAATGAGCAGTTCTTC
TRBJ1-2	NA	TRBV30	few	CAWSSGSLHTF	TGTGCCTGGAGCTCTGGCTCATTACACACCTTC
TRBJ1-2	NA	TRBV25-1	NA	CASSEGPYGYTF	TGTGCCAGCAGTGAGGGGCCCTATGGCTACACCTTC
TRBJ1-1	NA	TRBV30	NA	CAWRNGGNTEAFF	TGTGCCTGGAGGAACGGCGGGAACACTGAAGCTTTCTTT
TRBJ2-2	TRBD1	TRBV23-1	few	CASSQSNTSGPGTGVPGELFF	TGCGCCAGCAGTCAATCGAATACGAGTGGACCCGGGACAGGGGTACCCGGGGAGCTGTTTTTT
TRBJ1-2	NA	TRBV5-1	NA	CASSLAGKGYTF	TGCGCCAGCAGCTTGGCCGGGAAGGGCTACACCTTC
TRBJ2-5	NA	TRBV2	few	CASSEQASAQETQYF	TGTGCCAGCAGTGAACAGGCTAGCGCACAAGAGACCCAGTACTTC
TRBJ1-5	NA	TRBV9	NA	CASSVEADSNQPQHF	TGTGCCAGCAGCGTAGAGGCGGATAGCAATCAGCCCCAGCATTTT
TRBJ2-7	NA	TRBV5-1	NA	CASSLERPADEQYF	TGCGCCAGCAGCTTGGAGCGGCCAGCGGACGAGCAGTACTTC
TRBJ2-3	TRBD2	TRBV29-1	few	CSVGLAGGYYTDTQYF	TGCAGCGTCGGACTAGCGGGGGGTTACTACACAGATACGCAGTATTTT
TRBJ2-7	NA	TRBV7-9	NA	CASSLDTYEQYF	TGTGCCAGCAGCTTAGACACCTACGAGCAGTACTTC
TRBJ2-7	TRBD2	TRBV6-5	NA	CASRYGLARSSEQYF	TGTGCCAGCAGGTACGGACTAGCGAGGTCCAGCGAGCAGTACTTC
TRBJ2-1	NA	TRBV7-8	NA	CASSRSLAPSSYNEQFF	TGTGCCAGCAGCCGCAGTCTAGCGCCGTCCTCCTACAATGAGCAGTTCTTC
TRBJ2-2	NA	TRBV25-1	few	CASSVGRETGELFF	TGTGCCAGCAGTGTCGGGAGAGAAACCGGGGAGCTGTTTTTT
TRBJ1-1	NA	TRBV18	few	CASSPMPGDEAFF	TGTGCCAGCTCACCAATGCCAGGGGATGAAGCTTTCTTT
TRBJ1-1	TRBD1	TRBV29-1	few	CSVAAGGAGNTEAFF	TGCAGCGTTGCGGCAGGGGGCGCGGGGAACACTGAAGCTTTCTTT
TRBJ2-1	NA	TRBV19	NA	CASRRDNEQFF	TGTGCCAGTAGGCGCGACAATGAGCAGTTCTTC
TRBJ1-6	NA	TRBV10-3	NA	CAIRGHDNSPLHF	TGTGCCATCAGAGGACATGATAATTCACCCCTCCACTTT